The rows below give T cell receptor beta chains drawn from one sample of a study of lymphopenia after photon versus proton radiotherapy. Produced via immunoSEQ multiplex PCR; TCRdb's table is partial and in-frame only. The sample has more than 45,000 clones; less than 85% are singletons. The sample in question was peripheral blood, obtained from a patient treated with proton-based radiotherapy. All receptors come from a man aged 60 to 75 with pancreatic cancer. The CDR3 runs from the conserved cysteine through the conserved F or W. The D gene is left open where the match is weak. Clone size appears in some rows only: once, few, many, or a class for an expanded clone.

V	J	D	size	DNA	CDR3
TRBV4-1	TRBJ2-2	.	.	TGCGCCAGCAGCCAAGATAACAGACTCCACACCGGGGAGCTGTTTTTT	CASSQDNRLHTGELFF
TRBV27	TRBJ2-5	.	.	TGTGCCAGCAGCTCGTGGGGGAGCGGTGAGACCCAGTACTTC	CASSSWGSGETQYF
TRBV28	TRBJ2-1	TRBD2	.	TGTGCCAGCAGTTTGGTGAGTGGGGGACTAGCGGGAGGAATCCACAATGAGCAGTTCTTC	CASSLVSGGLAGGIHNEQFF
TRBV30	TRBJ2-5	TRBD2	.	TGTGCCTCCGTGACTAGCGGGAGTCTTGGGCAGTACTTC	CASVTSGSLGQYF
TRBV19	TRBJ2-7	.	.	TGTGCCAGTAGCCTCCTCCCTGGATACTACGAGCAGTACTTC	CASSLLPGYYEQYF
TRBV4-2	TRBJ1-1	.	.	TGTGCCAGCAGCCAAGATCTGGCAGCCGAAAACACTGAAGCTTTCTTT	CASSQDLAAENTEAFF
TRBV5-8	TRBJ2-7	TRBD1	.	TGTGCCAGCAGCTTGAAGCTGGGACAGGGAACATACGAGCAGTACTTC	CASSLKLGQGTYEQYF
TRBV9	TRBJ2-1	.	.	TGTGCCAGCAGCGTAATTCCGAGCTCCTACAATGAGCAGTTCTTC	CASSVIPSSYNEQFF
TRBV5-4	TRBJ2-6	.	.	TGTGCCAGCCACCGTTGCGTAAGACAAAGTCGGGCCAACGTCCTGACTTTC	CASHRCVRQSRANVLTF
TRBV11-2	TRBJ1-5	.	.	TGTGCCAGCAGCTTAACAGGGAAAACCAATCAGCCCCAGCATTTT	CASSLTGKTNQPQHF
TRBV15	TRBJ1-4	TRBD1	.	TGTGCCACCAGCAAAAACAGGGGCAGTTCTAATGAAAAACTGTTTTTT	CATSKNRGSSNEKLFF
TRBV5-1	TRBJ1-1	.	.	TGCGCCAGCAGCCACGCTGGGGATTCGAACACTGAAGCTTTCTTT	CASSHAGDSNTEAFF
TRBV19	TRBJ1-2	TRBD1	.	TGTGCCAGTAGGGAGGGACAGCCGGGGAACTATGGCTACACCTTC	CASREGQPGNYGYTF
TRBV6-5	TRBJ2-1	.	.	TGTGCCAGCAGCCAAACCCAGGGGAGCTACAATGAGCAGTTCTTC	CASSQTQGSYNEQFF
TRBV4-3	TRBJ2-7	TRBD2	.	TGCGCCAGCAGCCTTTCCAGCGGGAGGAACGAGCAGTACTTC	CASSLSSGRNEQYF
TRBV30	TRBJ2-3	.	.	TGTGCCTGGAGTGCGTTTGACAGCCTTCGCACAGATACGCAGTATTTT	CAWSAFDSLRTDTQYF
TRBV30	TRBJ1-1	TRBD1	.	TGTGCCTGGAGTGTACCGGACAGGGCGAACACTGAAGCTTTCTTT	CAWSVPDRANTEAFF
TRBV5-4	TRBJ2-2	TRBD2	.	TGTGCCAGCAGCGGACTAGCGGGAGGTGGCGGGGAGCTGTTTTTT	CASSGLAGGGGELFF
TRBV11-3	TRBJ2-5	.	.	TGTGCCAGCAGCCACAGAAAGGGGCCGGGCGAGACCCAGTACTTC	CASSHRKGPGETQYF
TRBV27	TRBJ2-7	TRBD1	.	TGTGCCAGCAGGTCCCGGGACAGGACCTACGAGCAGTACTTC	CASRSRDRTYEQYF
TRBV6-5	TRBJ2-7	TRBD2	.	TGTGCCAGCAGTACTAGCGGGAGCTCCTACGAGCAGTACTTC	CASSTSGSSYEQYF
TRBV28	TRBJ1-5	.	few	TGTGCCAGCAGTTCCCTCCCTAGCAATCAGCCCCAGCATTTT	CASSSLPSNQPQHF
TRBV7-9	TRBJ1-2	.	.	TGTGCCAGCAGCTTAGCTACAGAGTCTCATGGCTACACCTTC	CASSLATESHGYTF
TRBV19	TRBJ2-5	TRBD2	.	TGTGCCAGTAGACTTCGGACTAGCGGGGAAGAGACCCAGTACTTC	CASRLRTSGEETQYF
TRBV6-6	TRBJ2-7	TRBD2	.	TGTGCCAGCAGGCCGGGACTAGCGGGCCCGGTGGACGAGCAGTACTTC	CASRPGLAGPVDEQYF
TRBV10-3	TRBJ2-7	.	.	TGTGCCATCAGTGACCTCTACGAGCAGTACTTC	CAISDLYEQYF
TRBV5-4	TRBJ1-5	TRBD1	.	TGTGCCAGCAGCTTGACAGGGGACCCTAATCAGCCCCAGCATTTT	CASSLTGDPNQPQHF
TRBV5-4	TRBJ2-5	TRBD2	.	TGTGCCAGCAGCTTCCCGACTAGCGGGGCCCAAGAGACCCAGTACTTC	CASSFPTSGAQETQYF
TRBV11-2	TRBJ2-3	.	few	TGTGCCAGCAGCTCCTTTAGACGGGGTACGCAGTATTTT	CASSSFRRGTQYF
TRBV2	TRBJ2-7	.	.	TGTGCCAGCAGGAGGGCTAGTCCCTACGAGCAGTACTTC	CASRRASPYEQYF
TRBV9	TRBJ2-5	.	.	TGTGCCAGCAGCGTACAGGGGTGGGGTCAAGAGACCCAGTACTTC	CASSVQGWGQETQYF
TRBV4-1	TRBJ1-5	TRBD1	.	TGCGCCAGCAGCCAACTAGACAGGGTGGGCAATCAGCCCCAGCATTTT	CASSQLDRVGNQPQHF
TRBV7-9	TRBJ1-2	.	.	TGTGCCAGCAGCCAAGGCCCTGGCTACACCTTC	CASSQGPGYTF
TRBV29-1	TRBJ2-3	TRBD2	.	TGCAGCGTTGGACTAGCGCGTGATACGCAGTATTTT	CSVGLARDTQYF
TRBV29-1	TRBJ2-7	TRBD1	.	TGCAGCGTCCGAGGGACAGGGATCTACGAGCAGTACTTC	CSVRGTGIYEQYF
TRBV2	TRBJ1-1	.	once	TGTGCCAGCAGTGTTAAACAATGGAACACTGAAGCTTTCTTT	CASSVKQWNTEAFF
TRBV28	TRBJ2-7	.	.	TGTGCCAGCAGTCCTAGCGCCCTGAACTACGAGCAGTACTTC	CASSPSALNYEQYF
TRBV11-3	TRBJ2-2	.	.	TGTGCCAGCAGCTTAGACGGAGCCGGGGAGCTGTTTTTT	CASSLDGAGELFF
TRBV11-3	TRBJ2-1	.	once	TGTGCCAGCAGCATGGACGTGGACAATGAGCAGTTCTTC	CASSMDVDNEQFF
TRBV30	TRBJ2-7	.	.	TGTGCCTGGAGTGTACGGTCCTACGAGCAGTACTTC	CAWSVRSYEQYF
TRBV18	TRBJ2-5	.	.	TGTGCCAGCTCACCACGGGGGAAAGAGACCCAGTACTTC	CASSPRGKETQYF
TRBV14	TRBJ2-7	.	.	TGTGCCAGCAGCCAAGAGGCGGCCTACGAGCAGTACTTC	CASSQEAAYEQYF
TRBV5-1	TRBJ2-3	.	.	TGCGCCAGCAGCTTGGAGCATCGAGGCGATACGCAGTATTTT	CASSLEHRGDTQYF
TRBV7-3	TRBJ2-7	TRBD2	.	TGTGCCAGCAGCTTAATCCCTAGCGGAGCCGCCGAGCAGTACTTC	CASSLIPSGAAEQYF
TRBV27	TRBJ1-1	.	.	TGTGCCAGCAGTTTATCGTTGACCCCTGCTGAAGCTTTCTTT	CASSLSLTPAEAFF
TRBV25-1	TRBJ1-1	.	.	TGTGCCAGCAGTGAATTTTGGGGTTCTGAAGCTTTCTTT	CASSEFWGSEAFF
TRBV10-3	TRBJ2-3	.	.	TGTGCCATCAGTGAAAAAGATAGCACAGATACGCAGTATTTT	CAISEKDSTDTQYF
TRBV28	TRBJ1-5	TRBD1	.	TGTGCCAGCCTGAATTCCGGGACAGTGAATCAGCCCCAGCATTTT	CASLNSGTVNQPQHF
TRBV25-1	TRBJ1-3	.	few	TGTGCCAGCGTACAGGGAGCTGGAAACACCATATATTTT	CASVQGAGNTIYF
TRBV10-3	TRBJ1-3	TRBD1	.	TGTGCCATCAGTGAGCCAGGGGGGTCTGGAAACACCATATATTTT	CAISEPGGSGNTIYF
TRBV20-1	TRBJ1-1	.	few	TGCAGTGCTATTCCGGGGACTGAAGCTTTCTTT	CSAIPGTEAFF
TRBV6-1	TRBJ2-1	.	.	TGTGCCAGCAGAATAGCGGTGACCTACAATGAGCAGTTCTTC	CASRIAVTYNEQFF
TRBV11-3	TRBJ1-5	.	.	TGTGCCAGCACTCCGACCCAGGGTAGAAGCAATCAGCCCCAGCATTTT	CASTPTQGRSNQPQHF
TRBV7-9	TRBJ2-7	TRBD1	.	TGTGCCAGCAGCTTTTTCTCTCATCGGACAGGCGACTACGAGCAGTACTTC	CASSFFSHRTGDYEQYF
TRBV7-9	TRBJ1-6	.	.	TGTGCCAGCAGCTTCGGGGTAGGGGAGTCACCCCTCCACTTT	CASSFGVGESPLHF
TRBV7-3	TRBJ2-1	TRBD2	.	TGTGCCAGCAGCTTAGGCCTAGCGGGAGTGGGTGAGCAGTTCTTC	CASSLGLAGVGEQFF
TRBV7-6	TRBJ2-5	.	once	TGTGCCACCCGAGAGCGCGAGACCCAGTACTTC	CATRERETQYF